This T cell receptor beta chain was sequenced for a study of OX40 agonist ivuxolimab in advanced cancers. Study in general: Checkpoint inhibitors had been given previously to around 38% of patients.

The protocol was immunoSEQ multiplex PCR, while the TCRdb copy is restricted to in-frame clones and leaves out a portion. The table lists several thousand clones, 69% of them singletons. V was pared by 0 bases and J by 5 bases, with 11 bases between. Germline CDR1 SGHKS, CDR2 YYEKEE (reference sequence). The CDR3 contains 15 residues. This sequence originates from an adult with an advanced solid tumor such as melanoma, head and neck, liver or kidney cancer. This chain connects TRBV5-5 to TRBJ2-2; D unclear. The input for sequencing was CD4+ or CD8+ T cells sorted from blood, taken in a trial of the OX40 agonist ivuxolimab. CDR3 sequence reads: CASSLVKVGTGELFF. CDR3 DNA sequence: TGTGCCAGCAGCTTGGTCAAGGTCGGGACCGGGGAGCTGTTTTTT.